Listed below are T cell receptor beta chains from one sample, sequenced in a study of technical replicates of blood from a few donors. The repertoire was sequenced with immunoSEQ multiplex PCR; TCRdb's copy has only in-frame clones and lacks some. The sample has more than 60,000 clones, about 92% seen once. Sequencing used T cells isolated from PBMCs. These TCRs come from a human donor in good health. Each CDR3 is given without its conserved first and last residue. D genes are given only for firm matches.

v_call	d_call	j_call	cdr3_aa
TRBV6-5	.	TRBJ1-1	ASSPWGGAEAF
TRBV18	.	TRBJ2-7	ASSTGLSNYEQY
TRBV20-1	.	TRBJ1-1	SASGNTEAF
TRBV14	TRBD2	TRBJ2-7	ASSQGGSEQY
TRBV28	TRBD1	TRBJ2-2	ASSTGGWNTGELF
TRBV7-9	.	TRBJ2-7	ASNPGGTYEQY
TRBV27	.	TRBJ2-5	ASSLGHSETQY
TRBV5-4	TRBD1	TRBJ1-2	ASSGDRRSSNYGYT
TRBV5-6	.	TRBJ2-3	ASSPEGGAGDTQY
TRBV14	.	TRBJ2-3	ASTKQESRTDTQY
TRBV27	.	TRBJ2-1	ASSETVDEQF
TRBV7-9	.	TRBJ1-2	ASSLAPKDKDSGYT
TRBV7-9	TRBD2	TRBJ2-1	ASSSLGGAGEVANEQF
TRBV9	TRBD1	TRBJ1-2	ASSVALISHGTGLDGYT
TRBV5-1	.	TRBJ1-2	ASAGGKGLGYT
TRBV29-1	.	TRBJ1-2	SVVDQGNSYYGYT
TRBV11-2	TRBD2	TRBJ2-7	ASSLDLLAGMRYEQY
TRBV19	.	TRBJ2-3	ASNPGLLTDTQY
TRBV7-3	.	TRBJ1-1	ASATVNTEAF
TRBV19	TRBD1	TRBJ2-7	ASSIQGQLNYEQY
TRBV28	.	TRBJ1-1	ASSFQSYIMNTEAF
TRBV30	.	TRBJ1-5	AWSYRENQPQH
TRBV27	.	TRBJ2-7	ASSLGARGEQY
TRBV5-6	TRBD1	TRBJ2-2	ASRPGQGIVYGELF
TRBV6-6	.	TRBJ1-2	ASSYSPSGFEHGYT
TRBV4-1	.	TRBJ1-2	ASSQGEGLLSGYT
TRBV2	TRBD1	TRBJ1-5	ASGEDRPNQPQH
TRBV5-6	.	TRBJ1-2	ASGNLQGVGHGYT
TRBV19	TRBD2	TRBJ2-7	ASSRLSGSNPYEQY
TRBV6-1	TRBD2	TRBJ2-7	ASSEILLLAAEEQY
TRBV7-3	TRBD2	TRBJ2-3	ASSPRAGGPTDTQY
TRBV19	.	TRBJ1-3	ASSGQYFGNTIY
TRBV6-1	TRBD2	TRBJ2-2	ASSDRRTSWNTGELF
TRBV19	TRBD2	TRBJ2-1	ASSTSGTRGNEQF
TRBV5-6	.	TRBJ2-7	ASSLKGRALYEQY
TRBV29-1	.	TRBJ2-7	SVGPRRSEQY
TRBV12-5	.	TRBJ2-1	ASEAGFREQF
TRBV7-9	.	TRBJ2-1	ASSGGGYNEQF
TRBV7-2	.	TRBJ2-3	ASSLVGKGTDTQY
TRBV4-2	.	TRBJ2-1	ASSQGVVSYNEQF
TRBV25-1	TRBD1	TRBJ1-2	ASRGTGSYGYT
TRBV6-1	.	TRBJ2-6	ASSEVLIPGANVLT
TRBV30	.	TRBJ2-2	AWSREFTGELF
TRBV20-1	.	TRBJ2-7	SATTGYEQY
TRBV7-9	TRBD2	TRBJ2-7	ASSSGRAYEQY
TRBV27	TRBD1	TRBJ1-1	ASSSGQGYTEAF